A single sample gave rise to the 16 T cell receptor beta chains below, sequenced in a study of cytomegalovirus exposure and HLA in healthy donors (dated by TCRdb to about 2017). The library was generated by the immunoSEQ multiplex PCR assay. What TCRdb holds here is the immuneACCESS table cut down to in-frame rearrangements. Part of the clones is not present; checked against another copy, under half of the missing clones reflect an unresolved V gene, and the others are unexplained. For this sample the table gives about 98,000 clones, of which about 88% were detected only once. The ten largest clones add up to about 5.7% of the sample. Input material: PBMCs. The source of these receptors is a young man in good health and CMV-seropositive.

The chain joins TRBV6-5 to TRBJ1-1; tentative D call: TRBD1 (6 bases). The CDR3 has 14 amino acids. V dropped 6 bases and J dropped 1 base, with 12 bases sitting between them. Looked up from germline, CDR1 is MNHEY and CDR2 is SVGAGI. The chain's CDR3 is CASSTQGKNTEAFF. As DNA, the CDR3 is TGTGCCAGCAGCACTCAGGGGAAGAACACTGAAGCTTTCTTT.

This chain uses TRBV29-1 with TRBJ2-5; 7 positions match TRBD1. The CDR3 extends over 14 amino acids. V was clipped by 6 bases and J by 4 bases; unmatched bases: 11. Germline lookup yields CDR1 SQVTM and CDR2 ANQGSEA. The CDR3 DNA sequence: TGCAGCGTCCAACAGGGGTCAGTAGGAGAGACCCAGTACTTC. Amino acid sequence: CSVQQGSVGETQYF.

This clone was observed a handful of times. The CDR3 reads CASRPGQSAYGYTF. For the CDR3, the DNA is TGTGCCAGTCGGCCGGGACAGTCTGCGTATGGCTACACCTTC. The gene calls are TRBV6-1 and TRBJ1-2; 7 nucleotides match TRBD1. The V gene end was trimmed by 9 bases and the J gene end by 5 bases; junction bases not matched to a gene: 12. Germline CDR1 MNHNS, CDR2 SASEGT. The CDR3 extends over 14 amino acids.

The V call is TRBV27, the J call TRBJ1-2, with D uncertain. From germline, CDR1 is MNHEY and CDR2 SMNVEV (reference sequence). The CDR3 has 13 residues. Trimming took 8 bases from V and 4 from J, leaving 14 bases between them. CDR3 sequence (DNA): TGTGCCAGCGGCCCTCAAGCGGCCTATGGCTACACCTTC. It codes for CASGPQAAYGYTF.

This clone was seen only once. The chain carries TRBV5-1 and TRBJ1-1, with TRBD1 identical over 8 bases. The CDR3 extends over 18 amino acids. J was trimmed by 0 bases and V by 4 bases; bases with no gene match: 14. Germline CDR1 reads SGHRS; CDR2 reads YFSETQ. CDR3: CASSPRDRSSQMNTEAFF. As DNA, the CDR3 is TGCGCCAGCAGCCCCCGGGACAGGAGTTCACAGATGAACACTGAAGCTTTCTTT.

This clone has only one observation. The chain links TRBV7-9 to TRBJ2-3; no reliable D call. V was trimmed by 11 bases and J by 2 bases, leaving 14 bases between them. The CDR3 is 13 amino acids. The germline gives CDR1 SEHNR, CDR2 FQNEAQ (reference sequence). The CDR3 DNA sequence: TGTGCCGGCGGCGTGGTCAACACAGATACGCAGTATTTT. This gives the protein CAGGVVNTDTQYF.

The gene calls are TRBV5-6 and TRBJ2-7; 10 positions agree with TRBD1. Germline V gene lookup returns CDR1 SGHDT and CDR2 YYEEEE. The CDR3 consists of 14 residues. V lost 3 bases and J lost 5; bases outside the gene matches: 5. The CDR3 sequence is CASSSGTGVHEQYF. The CDR3 DNA reads TGTGCCAGCAGCTCCGGGACAGGGGTCCACGAGCAGTACTTC.

The J gene is TRBJ2-3, the V gene TRBV6-4, with 9 positions matching TRBD2. V gave up 0 bases and J gave up 3 bases; unmatched junction bases: 4. CDR1 and CDR2 from the germline V gene are MRHNA and SNTAGT. This CDR3 is built from 16 residues. CDR3 protein: CASSDSRGGATDTQYF. The CDR3 coding sequence is TGTGCCAGCAGTGACTCGCGCGGGGGGGCTACAGATACGCAGTATTTT.

In this sample, this clone turned up once. The chain carries TRBV11-1 and TRBJ2-1; 7 bases are a match to TRBD2. The CDR3 sequence is 15 residues long. V gave up 5 bases and J gave up 2 bases; unmatched junction bases: 6. Looked up from germline, CDR1 is SGHAT and CDR2 is FQDESV (reference sequence). The CDR3 nucleotides read TGTGCCAGCAGCCAGGGAGGGCTTACCTACAATGAGCAGTTCTTC. This sequence encodes CASSQGGLTYNEQFF.

The V call is TRBV7-3, the J call TRBJ2-3; maybe TRBD2 (5 bases). The CDR3 runs to 12 residues. The germline V and J ends were trimmed by 5 bases and 5 bases, with 8 bases remaining between them. Germline values: CDR1 SGHTA, CDR2 FQGTGA. CDR3 sequence (DNA): TGTGCCAGCAGCATTGAGGGAGATACGCAGTATTTT. It codes for CASSIEGDTQYF.

This clone has just one count. The chain is built from TRBV4-2 and TRBJ2-5, with TRBD1 matching over 9 bases. Germline CDR1 reads LGHNA; CDR2 reads YNFKEQ. This CDR3 is 19 amino acids long. The J segment lost 1 base and the V segment lost 0 bases, leaving 12 bases of the junction unmatched. The CDR3 DNA reads as TGTGCCAGCAGCCAAGATCAGGCTTGGGGGACAGGGACCCAAGAGACCCAGTACTTC. Its protein is CASSQDQAWGTGTQETQYF.

The rearrangement joins TRBV11-1 to TRBJ1-2, with a weak D call TRBD1 (5 bases). Germline CDR1 SGHAT, CDR2 FQDESV (reference sequence). V was shortened by 4 bases and J by 4 bases, with 7 bases between the two germline ends. The CDR3 totals 12 residues. This CDR3 is CASSSGGYGYTF. As DNA, the CDR3 is TGTGCCAGCAGCTCCGGGGGCTATGGCTACACCTTC.

V is TRBV4-1 and J is TRBJ1-3; D is possibly TRBD1 (6 bases). Germline V lookup: CDR1 MGHRA, CDR2 YSYEKL. The CDR3 consists of 15 residues. Trimming removed 4 bases from V and 0 bases from J, with 10 bases in between. The CDR3 reads CASSRQVTSGNTIYF. DNA of the CDR3: TGCGCCAGCAGCCGACAGGTTACCTCTGGAAACACCATATATTTT.

The chain combines TRBV9 with TRBJ1-1; no firm D call. Looked up from germline, CDR1 is SGDLS and CDR2 is YYNGEE. V lost 3 bases and J lost 0, with 15 bases in between. The CDR3 is 16 residues long. The CDR3 bases are TGTGCCAGCAGCGCTCCCGTCTCTAGTTTGAACACTGAAGCTTTCTTT. This gives the protein CASSAPVSSLNTEAFF.

The CDR3 DNA sequence: TGTGCCAGCAGCTTTTATGCGAGGGATACGCAGTATTTT. Translation: CASSFYARDTQYF. The chain is built from TRBV9 and TRBJ2-3; D gene uncertain. V was pared by 4 bases and J by 6 bases, with 12 bases between. CDR1 and CDR2 from the germline V gene are SGDLS and YYNGEE. CDR3 length: 13 residues. The whole variable domain, filled in from reference TRBV9 and TRBJ2-3, reads DSGVTQTPKHLITATGQRVTLRCSPRSGDLSVYWYQQSLDQGLQFLIQYYNGEERAKGNILERFSAQQFPDLHSELNLSSLELGDSALYFCASSFYARDTQYFGPGTRLTVL.

The chain uses TRBV15 and TRBJ2-1; 9 nucleotides agree with TRBD1. There are 16 residues in the CDR3. Trimming at V came to 0 bases and at J to 9 bases, leaving 9 bases not matched to a gene. Germline CDR1 is LNHNV and CDR2 is YYDKDF (reference sequence). This CDR3 is CATSRELGTGFTEQFF. The CDR3 DNA is TGTGCCACCAGCAGAGAACTAGGGACAGGGTTCACTGAGCAGTTCTTC.